This T cell receptor beta chain was obtained from a study of control samples from healthy donors and cancer patients. TCRdb keeps only in-frame clones here, not all; method: immunoSEQ multiplex PCR. The sample records about 90,000 clones, over 85% being singletons. The V end lost 6 bases, the J end lost 4 bases, and 10 bases lay between the germline ends. The CDR3 runs to 13 residues. This sequence was found in a woman in her twenties or thirties in good health. Sample: blood. The V call is TRBV12-3 or TRBV12-4, the J call TRBJ1-5, with a possible D match to TRBD1 (6 bases). DNA of the CDR3: TGTGCCAGCAGGACAACAGGGAATCAGCCCCAGCATTTT. This translates into CASRTTGNQPQHF.